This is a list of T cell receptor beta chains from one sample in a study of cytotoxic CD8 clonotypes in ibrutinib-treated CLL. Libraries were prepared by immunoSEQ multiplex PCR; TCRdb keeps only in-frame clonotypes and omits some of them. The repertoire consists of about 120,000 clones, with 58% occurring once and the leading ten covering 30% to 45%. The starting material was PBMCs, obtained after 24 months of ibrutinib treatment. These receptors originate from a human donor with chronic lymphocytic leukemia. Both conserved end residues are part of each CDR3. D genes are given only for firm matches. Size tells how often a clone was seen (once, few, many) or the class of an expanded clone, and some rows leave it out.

CDR3aa: CASQELRTETYEQYF
CDR3nt: TGTGCCAGCCAAGAATTACGGACGGAAACCTACGAGCAGTACTTC
d_gene: -
v_gene: TRBV2
j_gene: TRBJ2-7
abundance: -
len: 15

CDR3aa: CASSYPSLGAGAEAFF
CDR3nt: TGTGCCAGCAGTTACCCTAGCTTGGGGGCGGGGGCTGAAGCTTTCTTT
d_gene: -
v_gene: TRBV6-6
j_gene: TRBJ1-1
abundance: -
len: 16

CDR3aa: CASSAYGGGYTF
CDR3nt: TGTGCCAGCAGTGCCTATGGGGGTGGCTACACCTTC
d_gene: -
v_gene: TRBV25-1
j_gene: TRBJ1-2
abundance: -
len: 12

CDR3aa: CASSQDSEIGSPLHF
CDR3nt: TGTGCCAGCAGCCAAGATTCGGAGATTGGGTCACCCCTCCACTTT
d_gene: -
v_gene: TRBV4-2
j_gene: TRBJ1-6
abundance: -
len: 15

CDR3aa: CASSISGGADTQYF
CDR3nt: TGTGCCAGTAGTATAAGCGGGGGGGCGGATACGCAGTATTTT
d_gene: TRBD2
v_gene: TRBV19
j_gene: TRBJ2-3
abundance: -
len: 14

CDR3aa: CASTPLVGGEMETQYF
CDR3nt: TGTGCCAGTACCCCCCTCGTGGGGGGAGAAATGGAGACCCAGTACTTC
d_gene: -
v_gene: TRBV19
j_gene: TRBJ2-5
abundance: -
len: 16

CDR3aa: CASGGRPPTTEAFF
CDR3nt: TGTGCCAGCGGAGGACGGCCCCCGACAACTGAAGCTTTCTTT
d_gene: -
v_gene: TRBV25-1
j_gene: TRBJ1-1
abundance: -
len: 14

CDR3aa: CASSFLTDTQYF
CDR3nt: TGTGCCAGCAGCTTCCTCACAGATACGCAGTATTTT
d_gene: -
v_gene: TRBV11-2
j_gene: TRBJ2-3
abundance: -
len: 12

CDR3aa: CASSSIGTLEQFF
CDR3nt: TGTGCCAGCAGCTCGATCGGGACGCTTGAGCAGTTCTTC
d_gene: -
v_gene: TRBV7-9
j_gene: TRBJ2-1
abundance: -
len: 13

CDR3aa: CASTGLGQGGTQYF
CDR3nt: TGTGCCAGCACGGGGTTGGGACAGGGCGGGACCCAGTACTTC
d_gene: TRBD1
v_gene: TRBV6-5
j_gene: TRBJ2-5
abundance: -
len: 14

CDR3aa: CASSVGVSGTTYNEQFF
CDR3nt: TGTGCCAGCAGCGTAGGGGTTTCAGGGACTACCTACAATGAGCAGTTCTTC
d_gene: TRBD2
v_gene: TRBV9
j_gene: TRBJ2-1
abundance: -
len: 17

CDR3aa: CASSPGTGEQYF
CDR3nt: TGTGCCAGCAGCCCGGGGACAGGAGAGCAGTACTTC
d_gene: TRBD1
v_gene: TRBV6-6
j_gene: TRBJ2-7
abundance: few
len: 12

CDR3aa: CASSVSGGRETQYF
CDR3nt: TGTGCCAGCAGCGTCAGCGGGGGGAGGGAGACCCAGTACTTC
d_gene: TRBD2
v_gene: TRBV9
j_gene: TRBJ2-5
abundance: -
len: 14

CDR3aa: CASSEQADTQYF
CDR3nt: TGTGCCAGCAGTGAACAGGCAGATACGCAGTATTTT
d_gene: -
v_gene: TRBV6-1
j_gene: TRBJ2-3
abundance: few
len: 12

CDR3aa: CAWSVEVFEQFF
CDR3nt: TGTGCCTGGAGTGTAGAGGTGTTTGAGCAGTTCTTC
d_gene: -
v_gene: TRBV30
j_gene: TRBJ2-1
abundance: few
len: 12

CDR3aa: CASSQVQGARYEAQYF
CDR3nt: TGTGCCAGCAGCCAAGTTCAGGGGGCCCGGTATGAGGCCCAGTACTTC
d_gene: TRBD1
v_gene: TRBV14
j_gene: TRBJ2-5
abundance: -
len: 16

CDR3aa: CASSHGGEQYF
CDR3nt: TGCGCCAGCAGTCACGGCGGCGAGCAGTACTTC
d_gene: -
v_gene: TRBV23-1
j_gene: TRBJ2-7
abundance: -
len: 11

CDR3aa: CASSLEELPNEQFF
CDR3nt: TGTGCCAGCAGCTTAGAGGAACTACCCAATGAGCAGTTCTTC
d_gene: -
v_gene: TRBV7-9
j_gene: TRBJ2-1
abundance: once
len: 14

CDR3aa: CAWSGQGHQPQHF
CDR3nt: TGTGCCTGGAGTGGTCAGGGTCATCAGCCCCAGCATTTT
d_gene: -
v_gene: TRBV30
j_gene: TRBJ1-5
abundance: -
len: 13

CDR3aa: CAISESGDSYEQYF
CDR3nt: TGTGCCATCAGTGAGTCCGGGGACTCCTACGAGCAGTACTTC
d_gene: -
v_gene: TRBV10-3
j_gene: TRBJ2-7
abundance: -
len: 14

CDR3aa: CASSLRKGATNEKLFF
CDR3nt: TGTGCCAGCAGCTTACGCAAGGGGGCAACTAATGAAAAACTGTTTTTT
d_gene: -
v_gene: TRBV7-2
j_gene: TRBJ1-4
abundance: -
len: 16

CDR3aa: CASSFRERYEQYF
CDR3nt: TGTGCCAGCAGCTTCAGGGAACGCTACGAGCAGTACTTC
d_gene: -
v_gene: TRBV5-4
j_gene: TRBJ2-7
abundance: -
len: 13

CDR3aa: CASSLRTDTQYF
CDR3nt: TGTGCCAGCAGTCTCAGGACAGATACGCAGTATTTT
d_gene: -
v_gene: TRBV11-3
j_gene: TRBJ2-3
abundance: -
len: 12

CDR3aa: CASSPGDRATDTQYF
CDR3nt: TGTGCCAGCAGCCCAGGGGACAGGGCGACAGATACGCAGTATTTT
d_gene: TRBD1
v_gene: TRBV7-9
j_gene: TRBJ2-3
abundance: -
len: 15

CDR3aa: CASSVSLAGGHEQFF
CDR3nt: TGTGCCAGTAGTGTCTCACTAGCGGGGGGGCATGAGCAGTTCTTC
d_gene: TRBD2
v_gene: TRBV19
j_gene: TRBJ2-1
abundance: -
len: 15

CDR3aa: CSVVGGGTQHF
CDR3nt: TGCAGCGTTGTCGGGGGGGGGACCCAGCATTTT
d_gene: -
v_gene: TRBV29-1
j_gene: TRBJ1-5
abundance: -
len: 11

CDR3aa: CASSLQGIGNEQFF
CDR3nt: TGTGCCAGCAGCTTACAGGGAATCGGGAATGAGCAGTTCTTC
d_gene: -
v_gene: TRBV11-3
j_gene: TRBJ2-1
abundance: -
len: 14

CDR3aa: CASSSAGGEFQQYF
CDR3nt: TGCGCCAGCAGCTCCGCTGGGGGCGAGTTTCAGCAGTACTTC
d_gene: -
v_gene: TRBV5-1
j_gene: TRBJ2-7
abundance: -
len: 14

CDR3aa: CSALIRQKGTEAFF
CDR3nt: TGCAGCGCCCTCATAAGGCAGAAGGGCACTGAAGCTTTCTTT
d_gene: -
v_gene: TRBV29-1
j_gene: TRBJ1-1
abundance: many
len: 14

CDR3aa: CAWGTGRNSPLHF
CDR3nt: TGTGCCTGGGGGACAGGGAGGAATTCACCCCTCCACTTT
d_gene: TRBD1
v_gene: TRBV30
j_gene: TRBJ1-6
abundance: -
len: 13

CDR3aa: CSAWGGHGYTF
CDR3nt: TGCAGTGCTTGGGGAGGGCATGGCTACACCTTC
d_gene: -
v_gene: TRBV20-1
j_gene: TRBJ1-2
abundance: -
len: 11

CDR3aa: CSVDPPSYDGYTF
CDR3nt: TGCAGCGTTGACCCCCCGAGTTATGATGGCTACACCTTC
d_gene: -
v_gene: TRBV29-1
j_gene: TRBJ1-2
abundance: -
len: 13

CDR3aa: CASTPRITGETQYF
CDR3nt: TGTGCCAGCACCCCGAGAATTACAGGGGAGACCCAGTACTTC
d_gene: -
v_gene: TRBV7-8
j_gene: TRBJ2-5
abundance: few
len: 14

CDR3aa: CSVVGAYEQYF
CDR3nt: TGCAGCGTTGTAGGGGCCTACGAGCAGTACTTC
d_gene: -
v_gene: TRBV29-1
j_gene: TRBJ2-7
abundance: -
len: 11

CDR3aa: CSVGDRYGYTF
CDR3nt: TGCAGCGTCGGGGACAGATATGGCTACACCTTC
d_gene: TRBD1
v_gene: TRBV29-1
j_gene: TRBJ1-2
abundance: few
len: 11

CDR3aa: CASSLGGTGKVPQHF
CDR3nt: TGTGCCAGCAGCTTGGGAGGGACAGGGAAGGTGCCCCAGCATTTT
d_gene: TRBD1
v_gene: TRBV5-5
j_gene: TRBJ1-5
abundance: -
len: 15

CDR3aa: CSVEFRTGGYEQYF
CDR3nt: TGCAGCGTTGAATTCCGGACAGGGGGGTACGAGCAGTACTTC
d_gene: TRBD1
v_gene: TRBV29-1
j_gene: TRBJ2-7
abundance: -
len: 14

CDR3aa: CASSPREEAYGYTF
CDR3nt: TGTGCCAGCAGCCCCAGAGAGGAGGCCTATGGCTACACCTTC
d_gene: -
v_gene: TRBV7-2
j_gene: TRBJ1-2
abundance: few
len: 14

CDR3aa: CASSIVRGTEAFF
CDR3nt: TGTGCCAGCAGTATCGTCAGGGGCACTGAAGCTTTCTTT
d_gene: -
v_gene: TRBV27
j_gene: TRBJ1-1
abundance: -
len: 13

CDR3aa: CAWSPSDLQNIQYF
CDR3nt: TGTGCCTGGAGTCCGTCGGATCTCCAAAACATTCAGTACTTC
d_gene: -
v_gene: TRBV30
j_gene: TRBJ2-4
abundance: -
len: 14

CDR3aa: CASKTSTTTNEKLFF
CDR3nt: TGTGCCAGCAAGACCTCGACAACAACTAATGAAAAACTGTTTTTT
d_gene: -
v_gene: TRBV4-2
j_gene: TRBJ1-4
abundance: -
len: 15

CDR3aa: CASSSGQGGSPLHF
CDR3nt: TGTGCCAGCAGCTCCGGACAGGGTGGCTCACCCCTCCACTTT
d_gene: TRBD1
v_gene: TRBV7-2
j_gene: TRBJ1-6
abundance: few
len: 14

CDR3aa: CASSSTTGGTYTDTQYF
CDR3nt: TGTGCCAGCAGCTCCACCACCGGAGGAACCTACACAGATACGCAGTATTTT
d_gene: -
v_gene: TRBV7-9
j_gene: TRBJ2-3
abundance: -
len: 17

CDR3aa: CAISEGMGDEQFF
CDR3nt: TGTGCCATCAGTGAGGGAATGGGGGATGAGCAGTTCTTC
d_gene: -
v_gene: TRBV10-3
j_gene: TRBJ2-1
abundance: -
len: 13

CDR3aa: CASSQSWELSSPLHF
CDR3nt: TGCGCCAGCAGTCAATCCTGGGAGTTGAGTTCACCCCTCCACTTT
d_gene: -
v_gene: TRBV23-1
j_gene: TRBJ1-6
abundance: -
len: 15

CDR3aa: CASTSVGGALYEQYF
CDR3nt: TGTGCCAGCACATCTGTAGGGGGGGCGCTGTACGAGCAGTACTTC
d_gene: -
v_gene: TRBV28
j_gene: TRBJ2-7
abundance: few
len: 15

CDR3aa: CAIEKGAGVTDTQYF
CDR3nt: TGTGCCATAGAGAAGGGGGCGGGCGTCACAGATACGCAGTATTTT
d_gene: TRBD1
v_gene: TRBV2
j_gene: TRBJ2-3
abundance: -
len: 15

CDR3aa: CASSPTDTLGTQYF
CDR3nt: TGTGCCAGCTCACCAACGGACACGTTGGGTACGCAGTATTTT
d_gene: -
v_gene: TRBV18
j_gene: TRBJ2-3
abundance: -
len: 14

CDR3aa: CASSFPGEQFF
CDR3nt: TGTGCCAGCAGCTTCCCAGGTGAGCAGTTCTTC
d_gene: -
v_gene: TRBV7-8
j_gene: TRBJ2-1
abundance: -
len: 11

CDR3aa: CASSEGRVFANTGELFF
CDR3nt: TGTGCCAGCAGTGAAGGCAGGGTGTTCGCGAACACCGGGGAGCTGTTTTTT
d_gene: -
v_gene: TRBV25-1
j_gene: TRBJ2-2
abundance: -
len: 17

CDR3aa: CASSGSTGNTIYF
CDR3nt: TGTGCCAGCAGTGGGTCGACAGGAAACACCATATATTTT
d_gene: -
v_gene: TRBV5-6
j_gene: TRBJ1-3
abundance: -
len: 13